Below, one T cell receptor beta chain is given with its context. The antigen is unknown. An expansion of CD8+CD57+ cells by flow cytometry had been shown in patients chosen for sequencing. Severe acquired aplastic anemia was present in all patients. The blood sampling took place in patients who had so far received no therapy. The CDR3 extends over 12 amino acids. V gave up 4 bases and J gave up 6 bases, with 10 bases separating them. From germline, CDR1 is SGHDT and CDR2 YYEEEE. This sample was taken from a study of CD8+CD57+ T cells in acquired aplastic anemia. Study context: Across the sorted CD4+ and CD8+ cells, DNA amounts averaged 3.2 ug. Study observations and caveats: About 27 shared CD8+ CDR3s appeared highly expressed within patients' immunodominant clones.

TCR beta VDJ and CDR3 were profiled, and genomic DNA was the template. MiXCR was run by TCRdb on the reads, yielding one entry per CDR3 protein. The table records more than 70,000 distinct CDR3 sequences, under 80% of them present only once. This TCR came from a human donor with aplastic anemia. Sequenced sample: sorted CD4+, CD8+, or CD8+CD57+ T cells (not recorded which) from PBMCs. This chain links TRBV5-6 with TRBJ1-2; possible D gene TRBD1, 5 bases. The chain's CDR3 is CASSPVGDGYTF. As DNA, the CDR3 is TGTGCCAGCAGCCCGGTGGGGGATGGCTACACCTTC.